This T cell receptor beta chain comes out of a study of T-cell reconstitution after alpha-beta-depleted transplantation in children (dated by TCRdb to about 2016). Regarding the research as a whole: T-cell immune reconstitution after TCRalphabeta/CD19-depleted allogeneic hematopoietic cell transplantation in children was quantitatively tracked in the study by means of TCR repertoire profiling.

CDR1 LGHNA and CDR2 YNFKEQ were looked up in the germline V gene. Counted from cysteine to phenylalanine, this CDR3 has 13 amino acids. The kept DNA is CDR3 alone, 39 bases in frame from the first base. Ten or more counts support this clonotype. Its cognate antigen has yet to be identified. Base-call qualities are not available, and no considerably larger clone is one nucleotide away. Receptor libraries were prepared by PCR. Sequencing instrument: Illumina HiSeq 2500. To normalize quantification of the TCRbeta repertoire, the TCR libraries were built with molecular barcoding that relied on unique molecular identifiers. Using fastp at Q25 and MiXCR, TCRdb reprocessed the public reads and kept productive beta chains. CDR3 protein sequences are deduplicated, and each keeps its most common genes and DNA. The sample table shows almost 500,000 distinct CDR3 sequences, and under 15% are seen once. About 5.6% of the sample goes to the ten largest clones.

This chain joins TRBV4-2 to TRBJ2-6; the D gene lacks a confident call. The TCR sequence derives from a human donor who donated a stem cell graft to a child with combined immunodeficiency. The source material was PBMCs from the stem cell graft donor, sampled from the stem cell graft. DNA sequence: TGTGCAAGTGGGGTCCCTGGGGCCAACGTCCTGACTTTC. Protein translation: CASGVPGANVLTF.